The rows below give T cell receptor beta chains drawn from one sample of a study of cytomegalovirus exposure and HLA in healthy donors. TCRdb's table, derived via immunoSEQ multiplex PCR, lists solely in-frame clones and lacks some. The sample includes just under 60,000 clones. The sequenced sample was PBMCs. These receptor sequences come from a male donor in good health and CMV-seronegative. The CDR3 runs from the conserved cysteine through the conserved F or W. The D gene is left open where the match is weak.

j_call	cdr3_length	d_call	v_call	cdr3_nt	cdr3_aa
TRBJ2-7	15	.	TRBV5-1	TGCGCCAGCAGCTTAGGAGGGACGGACTCCTACGAGCAGTACTTC	CASSLGGTDSYEQYF
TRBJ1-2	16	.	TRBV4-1	TGCGCCAGCAGCCACGGGGAGTTGCTAGTTAACTATGGCTACACCTTC	CASSHGELLVNYGYTF
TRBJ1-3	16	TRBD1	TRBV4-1	TGCGCCAGCAGCCAATTTGGACAGGGCTCTGGAAACACCATATATTTT	CASSQFGQGSGNTIYF
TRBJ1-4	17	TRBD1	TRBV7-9	TGTGCCAGCAGCTTAAGGCGGGACAGGGGTAAAAATGAAAAACTGTTTTTT	CASSLRRDRGKNEKLFF
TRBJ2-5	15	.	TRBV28	TGTGCCAGCAGCTCTGCTAGAGGGGGGGAAGAGACCCAGTACTTC	CASSSARGGEETQYF
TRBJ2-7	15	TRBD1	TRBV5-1	TGCGCCAGCAGCCCGCGACAGGGTTATTCAGACGAGCAGTACTTC	CASSPRQGYSDEQYF
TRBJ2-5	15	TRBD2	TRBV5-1	TGCGCCAGCACAACTAGCGGCTCCCCCCAAGAGACCCAGTACTTC	CASTTSGSPQETQYF
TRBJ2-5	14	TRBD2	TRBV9	TGTGCCAGCAGCCCCGGGACTACACAAGAGACCCAGTACTTC	CASSPGTTQETQYF
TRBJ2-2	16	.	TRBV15	TGTGCCACCAGGCCTGTAAGGGGGGGCGCAACCGGGGAGCTGTTTTTT	CATRPVRGGATGELFF
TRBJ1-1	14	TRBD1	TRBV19	TGTGCCAGTAGTTACAGGGGGCAAGGAACTGAAGCTTTCTTT	CASSYRGQGTEAFF
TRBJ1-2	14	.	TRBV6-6	TGTGCCAGCAGTTACCAGGGTGAGATCGATGGCTACACCTTC	CASSYQGEIDGYTF
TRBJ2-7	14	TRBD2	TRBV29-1	TGCAGCGTTGAGGGTAGCGGGAGCTCCTACGAGCAGTACTTC	CSVEGSGSSYEQYF
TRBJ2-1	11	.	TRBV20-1	TGCAGCGTTTCGGGTTACAATGAGCAGTTCTTC	CSVSGYNEQFF
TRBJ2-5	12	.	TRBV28	TGTGCCAGCAGGGCCTTGATTGAGACCCAGTACTTC	CASRALIETQYF
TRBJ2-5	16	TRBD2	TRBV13	TGTGCCAGCAGCTCCCTGACTAGCGGGAGCGCGGAGACCCAGTACTTC	CASSSLTSGSAETQYF
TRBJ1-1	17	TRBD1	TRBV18	TGTGCCAGCTCACCGAGAGGACAGGGGGGCTCGAACACTGAAGCTTTCTTT	CASSPRGQGGSNTEAFF
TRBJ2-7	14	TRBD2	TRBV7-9	TGTGCCAGCAGCCGACATCGGGAGGGGTACGAGCAGTACTTC	CASSRHREGYEQYF
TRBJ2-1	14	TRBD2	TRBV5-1	TGCGCCAGCAGCTTCAGCGGGAGTTACAATGAGCAGTTCTTC	CASSFSGSYNEQFF
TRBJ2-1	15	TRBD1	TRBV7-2	TGTGCCAGCAGCCCGGGACAGCTGAGCGTCAATGAGCAGTTCTTC	CASSPGQLSVNEQFF
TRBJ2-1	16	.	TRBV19	TGTGCCAGTAGTCTAAGATCGGACTACCCCGACAATGAGCAGTTCTTC	CASSLRSDYPDNEQFF
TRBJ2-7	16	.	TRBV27	TGTGCCAGCAGTCAAAAACCAGGGGCCGGCTCCTACGGGCAGTACTTC	CASSQKPGAGSYGQYF
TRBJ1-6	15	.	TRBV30	TGTGCCTGGAGTAAGACAAAATCCTATAATTCACCCCTACACTTT	CAWSKTKSYNSPLHF
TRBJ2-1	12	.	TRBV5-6	TGTGCCAGCAGCTTGGGACTACTTGAGCAGTTCTTC	CASSLGLLEQFF
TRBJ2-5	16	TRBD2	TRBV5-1	TGCGCCAGCAGCTTATCCCATTTGCAGCGGGGTGAGACCCAGTACTTC	CASSLSHLQRGETQYF
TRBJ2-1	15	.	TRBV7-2	TGTGCCAGCAGGGCCCCCGGGAATCAAGGCAATGAGCAGTTCTTC	CASRAPGNQGNEQFF
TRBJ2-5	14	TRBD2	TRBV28	TGTGCCAGCAGTACCGGGACTAGCGGAGAGACCCAGTACTTC	CASSTGTSGETQYF
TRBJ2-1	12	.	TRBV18	TGTGCCAGCTCACCCTCTGGAGACTTACCGTTCTTC	CASSPSGDLPFF
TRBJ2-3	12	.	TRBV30	TGTGCCTACGGGACTGCCACAGATACGCAGTATTTT	CAYGTATDTQYF
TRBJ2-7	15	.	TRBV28	TGTGCCAGCAGTCGCGGGACCGCGAACTCCTACGAGCAGTACTTC	CASSRGTANSYEQYF
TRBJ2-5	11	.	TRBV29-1	TGCAGCGTTGGAGGGTTGGGGACCCAGTACTTC	CSVGGLGTQYF
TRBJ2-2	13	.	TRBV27	TGTGCCAGCTCGAGGGCGGGCACCGGGGAGCTGTTTTTT	CASSRAGTGELFF
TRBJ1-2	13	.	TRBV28	TGTGCCAGCAGTTTTCGGGCTAACTATGGCTACACCTTC	CASSFRANYGYTF
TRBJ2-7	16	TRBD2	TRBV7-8	TGTGCCAGCAGCTTAGGGGGACTAGCGGGCGCCTACGAGCAGTACTTC	CASSLGGLAGAYEQYF
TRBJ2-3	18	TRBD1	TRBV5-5	TGTGCCAGCAGCTTGAGGATGGGACAGGGCCTTAGCACAGATACGCAGTATTTT	CASSLRMGQGLSTDTQYF
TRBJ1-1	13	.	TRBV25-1	TGTGCCAGCAGCCTAGGGAGGAACACTGAAGCTTTCTTT	CASSLGRNTEAFF
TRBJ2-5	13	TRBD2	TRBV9	TGTGCCAGCAGCCCCCGGGGGGGAAAGACCCAGTACTTC	CASSPRGGKTQYF
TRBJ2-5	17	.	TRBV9	TGTGCCAGCAGCGTAGGGGGTAGCGGAACACTCCAAGAGACCCAGTACTTC	CASSVGGSGTLQETQYF
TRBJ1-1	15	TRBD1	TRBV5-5	TGTGCCAGCAGCTGGGACAGGTCGGCGGACACTGAAGCTTTCTTT	CASSWDRSADTEAFF
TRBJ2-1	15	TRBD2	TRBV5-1	TGCGCCAGCAGCTTGTTAGCGGGAGAGGGAAATGAGCAGTTCTTC	CASSLLAGEGNEQFF
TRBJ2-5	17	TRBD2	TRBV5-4	TGTGCCAGCAGCTTGGTTTCTAGCGGGGGGGGGCAAGAGACCCAGTACTTC	CASSLVSSGGGQETQYF
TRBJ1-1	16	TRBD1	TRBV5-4	TGTGCCAGCAGCCCCGACAGGGGGCTTATGATCACTGAAGATTTCTTT	CASSPDRGLMITEDFF
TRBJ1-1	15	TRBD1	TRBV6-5	TGTGCCAGCAGTTACTCAGGGGGCCGGCGGGCTGAAGCTTTCTTT	CASSYSGGRRAEAFF
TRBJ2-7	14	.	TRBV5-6	TGTGCCAGCAGCTTGGAAAGGGGGACAAACGAGCAGTACTTC	CASSLERGTNEQYF
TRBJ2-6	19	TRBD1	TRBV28	TGTGCCAGCAGTTTACTTTGGGACAGGGGCTACCCTGGGGCCAACGTCCTGACTTTC	CASSLLWDRGYPGANVLTF
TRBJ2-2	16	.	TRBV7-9	TGTGCCGGCCGAGTTGTGAGGACCCGGGAAACCGGGGAGCTGTTTTTT	CAGRVVRTRETGELFF
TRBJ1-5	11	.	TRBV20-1	TGCAGTGCTGCACGGAATCAGCCCCAGCATTTT	CSAARNQPQHF
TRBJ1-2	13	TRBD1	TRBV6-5	TGTGCCAGCGGTAGGACAGGTCTCTATGGCTACACCTTC	CASGRTGLYGYTF
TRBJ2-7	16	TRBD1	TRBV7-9	TGTGCCAGCGGCAAAGATCCGGGACAGGGGGCTAGCGAGCAGTACTTC	CASGKDPGQGASEQYF
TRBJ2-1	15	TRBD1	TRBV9	TGTGCCAGCAGCGACAGGGGGCTATCTAGCAATGAGCAGTTCTTC	CASSDRGLSSNEQFF
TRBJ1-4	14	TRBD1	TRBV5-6	TGTGCCAGCAGCTGGGACAGGGGGGAAGAAAAACTGTTTTTT	CASSWDRGEEKLFF
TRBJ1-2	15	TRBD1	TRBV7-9	TGTGCCAGCACCCTGCAGGGGGGTAGATCCGTCGGCTACACCTTC	CASTLQGGRSVGYTF
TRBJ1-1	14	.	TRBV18	TGTGCCAGCGCGCCCGGGCAGGGTCGAACTGAAGCTTTCTTT	CASAPGQGRTEAFF
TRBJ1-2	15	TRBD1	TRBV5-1	TGCGCCAGCAGCCAGGGGACAGGGGTTAACTATGGCTACACCTTC	CASSQGTGVNYGYTF
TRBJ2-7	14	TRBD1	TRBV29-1	TGCAGCGTTGAAATAAGAGGACAGGGAGGCGAGCAGTACTTC	CSVEIRGQGGEQYF
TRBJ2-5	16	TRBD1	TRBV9	TGTGCCAGCAGCGTAGCGGGCGGGACAGGGGAAGAGACCCAGTACTTC	CASSVAGGTGEETQYF
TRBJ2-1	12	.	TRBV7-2	TGTGCCAGCAGCACGGGGGACAATGAGCAGTTCTTC	CASSTGDNEQFF
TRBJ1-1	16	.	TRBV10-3	TGTGCCATCAGTGAGTCGATGGGAGGGGGGAACACTGAAGCTTTCTTT	CAISESMGGGNTEAFF
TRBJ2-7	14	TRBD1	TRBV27	TGTGCCAGCAGGCCGGGACAGGGGGCGGACGAGCAGTACTTC	CASRPGQGADEQYF
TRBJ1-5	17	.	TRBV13	TGTGCCAGCAGCTTAGGGGGTGGGAGGAGGAGCAATCAGCCCCAGCATTTT	CASSLGGGRRSNQPQHF
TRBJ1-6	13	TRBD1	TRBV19	TGTGCCAGTAGTGCAGACAGGGGTTCACCCCTCCACTTT	CASSADRGSPLHF